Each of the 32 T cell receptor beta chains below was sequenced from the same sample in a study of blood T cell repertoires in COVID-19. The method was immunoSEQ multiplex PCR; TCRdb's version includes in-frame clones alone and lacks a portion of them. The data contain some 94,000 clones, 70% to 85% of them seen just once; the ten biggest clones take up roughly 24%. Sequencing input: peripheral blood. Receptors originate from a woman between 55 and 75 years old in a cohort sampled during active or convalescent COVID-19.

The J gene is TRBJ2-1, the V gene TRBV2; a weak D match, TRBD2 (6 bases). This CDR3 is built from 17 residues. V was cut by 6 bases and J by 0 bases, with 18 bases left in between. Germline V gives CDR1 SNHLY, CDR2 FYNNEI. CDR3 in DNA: TGTGCCAGCAGCCTAACACTAGCTTATAGCTCCTACAATGAGCAGTTCTTC. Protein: CASSLTLAYSSYNEQFF.

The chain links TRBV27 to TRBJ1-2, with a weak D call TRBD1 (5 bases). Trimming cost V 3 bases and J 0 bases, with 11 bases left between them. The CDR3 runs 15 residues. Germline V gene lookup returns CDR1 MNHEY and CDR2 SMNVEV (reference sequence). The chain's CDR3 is CASSLLGAANYGYTF. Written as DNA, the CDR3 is TGTGCCAGCAGTTTGTTAGGGGCGGCTAACTATGGCTACACCTTC.

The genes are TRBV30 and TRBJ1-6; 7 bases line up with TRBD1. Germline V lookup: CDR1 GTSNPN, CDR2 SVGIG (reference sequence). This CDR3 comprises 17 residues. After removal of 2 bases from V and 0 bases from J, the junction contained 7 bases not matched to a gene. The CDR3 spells CAWSLGGLSSYNSPLHF. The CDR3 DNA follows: TGTGCCTGGAGTTTAGGGGGCCTGAGCTCCTATAATTCACCCCTCCACTTT.

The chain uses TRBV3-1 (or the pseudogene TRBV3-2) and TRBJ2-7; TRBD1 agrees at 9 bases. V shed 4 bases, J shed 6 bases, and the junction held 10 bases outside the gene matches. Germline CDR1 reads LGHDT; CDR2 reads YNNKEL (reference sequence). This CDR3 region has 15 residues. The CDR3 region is CASSPSRDRACEQYF. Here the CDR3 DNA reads TGTGCCAGCAGCCCCAGTCGGGACAGGGCTTGCGAGCAGTACTTC.

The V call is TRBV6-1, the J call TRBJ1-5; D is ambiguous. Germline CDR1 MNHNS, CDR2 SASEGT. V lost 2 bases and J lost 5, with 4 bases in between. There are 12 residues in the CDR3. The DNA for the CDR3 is TGTGCCAGCAGTGAATCGGATCAGCCCCAGCATTTT. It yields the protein CASSESDQPQHF.

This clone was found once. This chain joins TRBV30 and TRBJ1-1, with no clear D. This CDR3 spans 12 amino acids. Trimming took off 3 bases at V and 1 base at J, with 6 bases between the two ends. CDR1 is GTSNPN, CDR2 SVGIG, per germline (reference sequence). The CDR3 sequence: CAWRPGNTEAFF. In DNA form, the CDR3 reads TGTGCCTGGAGGCCCGGGAACACTGAAGCTTTCTTT.

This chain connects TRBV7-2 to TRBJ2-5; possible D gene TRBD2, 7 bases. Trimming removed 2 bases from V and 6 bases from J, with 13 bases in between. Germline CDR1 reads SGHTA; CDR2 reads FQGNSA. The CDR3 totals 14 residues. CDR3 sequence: CASSLRGGGQTQYF. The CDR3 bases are TGTGCCAGCAGCTTAAGGGGGGGCGGGCAGACCCAGTACTTC.

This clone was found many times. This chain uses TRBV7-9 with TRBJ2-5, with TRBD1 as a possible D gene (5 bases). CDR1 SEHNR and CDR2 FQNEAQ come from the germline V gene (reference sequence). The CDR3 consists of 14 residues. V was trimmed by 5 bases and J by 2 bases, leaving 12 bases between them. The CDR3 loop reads CASSPWGIQETQYF. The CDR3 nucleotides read TGTGCCAGCAGCCCATGGGGCATTCAAGAGACCCAGTACTTC.

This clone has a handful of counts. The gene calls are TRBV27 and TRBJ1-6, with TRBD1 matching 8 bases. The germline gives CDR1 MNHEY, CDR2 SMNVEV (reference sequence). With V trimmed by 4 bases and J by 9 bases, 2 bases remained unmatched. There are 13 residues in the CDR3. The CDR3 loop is CASSWTGSSPLHF. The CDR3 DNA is TGTGCCAGCAGTTGGACAGGGAGTTCACCCCTCCACTTT.

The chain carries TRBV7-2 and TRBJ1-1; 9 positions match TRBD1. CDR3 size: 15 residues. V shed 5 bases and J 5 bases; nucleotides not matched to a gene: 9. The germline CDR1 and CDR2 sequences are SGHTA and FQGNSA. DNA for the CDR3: TGTGCCAGCAGCGTCACAGGGGGCGCCGGGACTGAAGCTTTCTTT. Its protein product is CASSVTGGAGTEAFF.

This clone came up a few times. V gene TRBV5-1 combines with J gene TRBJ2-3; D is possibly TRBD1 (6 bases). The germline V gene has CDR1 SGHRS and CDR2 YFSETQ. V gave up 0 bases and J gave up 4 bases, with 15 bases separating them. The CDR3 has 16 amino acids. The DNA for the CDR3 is TGCGCCAGCAGCTTGGAGGGCTGGGGGCGGGCAGATACGCAGTATTTT. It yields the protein CASSLEGWGRADTQYF.

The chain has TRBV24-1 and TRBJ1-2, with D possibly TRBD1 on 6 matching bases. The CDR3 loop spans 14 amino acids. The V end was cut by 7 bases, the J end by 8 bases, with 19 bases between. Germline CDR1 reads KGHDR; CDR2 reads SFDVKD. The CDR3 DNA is TGTGCCACCAGCCAGCACCAGGGGACGGACGGCTACACCTTC. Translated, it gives CATSQHQGTDGYTF.

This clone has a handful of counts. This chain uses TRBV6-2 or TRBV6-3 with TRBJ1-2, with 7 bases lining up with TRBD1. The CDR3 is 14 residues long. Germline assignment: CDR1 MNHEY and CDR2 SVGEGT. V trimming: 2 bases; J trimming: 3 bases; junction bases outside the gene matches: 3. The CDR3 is CASSYPGQYYGYTF. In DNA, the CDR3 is TGTGCCAGCAGTTACCCGGGACAGTACTATGGCTACACCTTC.

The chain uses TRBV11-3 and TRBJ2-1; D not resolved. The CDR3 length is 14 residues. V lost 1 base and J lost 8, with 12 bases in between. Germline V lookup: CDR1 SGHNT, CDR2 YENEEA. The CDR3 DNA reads TGTGCCAGCAGCTTAGGAGCGACGGTGGATGAGCAGTTCTTC. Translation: CASSLGATVDEQFF.

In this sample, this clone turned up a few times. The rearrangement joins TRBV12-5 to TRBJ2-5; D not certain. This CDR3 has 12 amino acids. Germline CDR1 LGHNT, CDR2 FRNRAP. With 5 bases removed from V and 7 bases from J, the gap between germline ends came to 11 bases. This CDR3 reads CASGPAFGTQYF. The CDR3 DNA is TGTGCTAGTGGTCCCGCGTTTGGGACCCAGTACTTC. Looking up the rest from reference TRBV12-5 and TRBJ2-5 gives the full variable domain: DARVTQTPRHKVTEMGQEVTMRCQPILGHNTVFWYRQTMMQGLELLAYFRNRAPLDDSGMPKDRFSAEMPDATLATLKIQPSEPRDSAVYFCASGPAFGTQYFGPGTRLLVL.

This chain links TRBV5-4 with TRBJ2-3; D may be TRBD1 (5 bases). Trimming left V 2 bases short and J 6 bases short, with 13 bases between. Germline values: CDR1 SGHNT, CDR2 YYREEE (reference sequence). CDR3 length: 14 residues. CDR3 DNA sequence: TGTGCCAGCAGCTTAGCTGACAGACGGGATACGCAGTATTTT. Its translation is CASSLADRRDTQYF.

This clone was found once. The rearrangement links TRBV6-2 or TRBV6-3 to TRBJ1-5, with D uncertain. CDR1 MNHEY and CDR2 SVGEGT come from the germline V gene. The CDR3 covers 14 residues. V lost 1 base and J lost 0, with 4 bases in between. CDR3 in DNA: TGTGCCAGCAGTTACTACAGTAGCAATCAGCCCCAGCATTTT. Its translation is CASSYYSSNQPQHF.

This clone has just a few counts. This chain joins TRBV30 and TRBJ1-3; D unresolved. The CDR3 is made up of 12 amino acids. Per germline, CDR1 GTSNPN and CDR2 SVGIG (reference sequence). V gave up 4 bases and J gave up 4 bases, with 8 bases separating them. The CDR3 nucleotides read TGTGCCTGGAACGGCAGGGGAAACACCATATATTTT. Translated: CAWNGRGNTIYF. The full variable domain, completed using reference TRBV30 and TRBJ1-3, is SQTIHQWPATLVQPVGSPLSLECTVEGTSNPNLYWYRQAAGRGLQLLFYSVGIGQISSEVPQNLSASRPQDRQFILSSKKLLLSDSGFYLCAWNGRGNTIYFGEGSWLTVV.

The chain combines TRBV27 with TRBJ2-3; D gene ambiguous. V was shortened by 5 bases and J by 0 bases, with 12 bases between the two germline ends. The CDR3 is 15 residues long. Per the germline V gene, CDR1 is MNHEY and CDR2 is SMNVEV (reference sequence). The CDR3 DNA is TGTGCCAGCAGTCCACTACCTTCTAGCACAGATACGCAGTATTTT. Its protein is CASSPLPSSTDTQYF.

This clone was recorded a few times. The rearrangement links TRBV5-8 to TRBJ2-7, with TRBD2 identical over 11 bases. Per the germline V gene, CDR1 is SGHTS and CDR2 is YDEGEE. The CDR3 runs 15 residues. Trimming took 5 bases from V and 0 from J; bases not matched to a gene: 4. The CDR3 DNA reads TGTGCCAGCAGGGCGGGACTAGCGGACTCCTACGAGCAGTACTTC. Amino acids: CASRAGLADSYEQYF.

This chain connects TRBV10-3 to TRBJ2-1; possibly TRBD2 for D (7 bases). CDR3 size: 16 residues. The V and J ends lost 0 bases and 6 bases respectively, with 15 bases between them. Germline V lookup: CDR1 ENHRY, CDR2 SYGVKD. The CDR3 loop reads CAISESNTGRVNEQFF. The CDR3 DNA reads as TGTGCCATCAGTGAGTCAAACACAGGGAGGGTCAATGAGCAGTTCTTC.

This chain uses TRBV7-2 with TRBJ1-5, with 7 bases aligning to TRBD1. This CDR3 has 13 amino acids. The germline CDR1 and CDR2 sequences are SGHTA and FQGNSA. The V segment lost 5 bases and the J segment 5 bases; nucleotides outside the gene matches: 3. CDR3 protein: CASSQGQYQPQHF. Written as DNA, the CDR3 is TGTGCCAGCAGCCAGGGACAGTATCAGCCCCAGCATTTT.

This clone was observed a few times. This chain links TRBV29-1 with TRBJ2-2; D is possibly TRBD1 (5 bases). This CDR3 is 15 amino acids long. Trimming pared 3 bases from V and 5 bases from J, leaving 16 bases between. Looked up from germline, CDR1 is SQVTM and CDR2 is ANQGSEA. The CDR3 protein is CSVESVQGRTGELFF. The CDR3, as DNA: TGCAGCGTTGAGTCGGTCCAGGGAAGGACCGGGGAGCTGTTTTTT.

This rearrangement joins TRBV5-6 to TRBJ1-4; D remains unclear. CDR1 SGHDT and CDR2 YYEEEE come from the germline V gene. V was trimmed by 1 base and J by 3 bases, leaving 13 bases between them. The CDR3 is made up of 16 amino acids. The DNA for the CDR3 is TGTGCCAGCAGCTTGTTGAGGGAGGGAGCTAATGAAAAACTGTTTTTT. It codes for CASSLLREGANEKLFF. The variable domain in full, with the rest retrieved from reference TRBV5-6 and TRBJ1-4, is DAGVTQSPTHLIKTRGQQVTLRCSPKSGHDTVSWYQQALGQGPQFIFQYYEEEERQRGNFPDRFSGHQFPNYSSELNVNALLLGDSALYLCASSLLREGANEKLFFGSGTQLSVL.

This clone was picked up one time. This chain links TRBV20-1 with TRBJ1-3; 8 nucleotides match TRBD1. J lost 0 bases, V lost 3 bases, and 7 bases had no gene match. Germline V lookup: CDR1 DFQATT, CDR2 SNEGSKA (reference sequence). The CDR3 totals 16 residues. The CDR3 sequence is CSASSGQGLSGNTIYF. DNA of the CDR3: TGCAGTGCTAGTTCAGGACAGGGCCTCTCTGGAAACACCATATATTTT.

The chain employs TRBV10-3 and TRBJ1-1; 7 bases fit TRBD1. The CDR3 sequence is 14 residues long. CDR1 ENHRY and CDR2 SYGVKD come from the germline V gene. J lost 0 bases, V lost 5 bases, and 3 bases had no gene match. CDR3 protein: CAISRTGMNTEAFF. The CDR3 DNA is TGTGCCATCAGTAGGACAGGCATGAACACTGAAGCTTTCTTT.

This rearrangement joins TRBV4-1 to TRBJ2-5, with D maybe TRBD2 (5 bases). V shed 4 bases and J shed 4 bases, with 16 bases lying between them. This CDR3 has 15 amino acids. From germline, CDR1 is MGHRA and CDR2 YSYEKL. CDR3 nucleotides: TGCGCCAGCAGCCCCGATGGAGGACGAGGAGAGACCCAGTACTTC. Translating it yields CASSPDGGRGETQYF.

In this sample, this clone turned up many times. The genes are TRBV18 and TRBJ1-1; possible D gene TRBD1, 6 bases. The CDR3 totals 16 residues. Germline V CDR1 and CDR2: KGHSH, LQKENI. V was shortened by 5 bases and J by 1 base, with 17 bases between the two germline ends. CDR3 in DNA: TGTGCCAGCTCAGGCTTTGGGGGCCCTAAGAACACTGAAGCTTTCTTT. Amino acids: CASSGFGGPKNTEAFF.

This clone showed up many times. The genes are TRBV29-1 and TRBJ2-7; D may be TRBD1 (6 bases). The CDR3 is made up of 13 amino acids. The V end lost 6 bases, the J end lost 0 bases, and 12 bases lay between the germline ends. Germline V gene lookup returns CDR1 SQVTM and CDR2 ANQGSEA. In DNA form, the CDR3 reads TGCAGCGTCCCTCGGGACAACTCCTACGAGCAGTACTTC. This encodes CSVPRDNSYEQYF.

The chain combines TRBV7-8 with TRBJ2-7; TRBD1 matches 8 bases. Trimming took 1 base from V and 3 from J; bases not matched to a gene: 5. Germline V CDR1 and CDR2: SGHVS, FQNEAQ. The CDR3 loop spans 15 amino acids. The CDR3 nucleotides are TGTGCCAGCAGCTTAGAAGGGACAGGCTACTACGAGCAGTACTTC. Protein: CASSLEGTGYYEQYF.

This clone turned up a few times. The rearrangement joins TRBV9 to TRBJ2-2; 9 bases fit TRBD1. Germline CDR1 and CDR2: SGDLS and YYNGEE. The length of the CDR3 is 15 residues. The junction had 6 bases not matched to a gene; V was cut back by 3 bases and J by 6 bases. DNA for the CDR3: TGTGCCAGCAGCGCATACACAGGGGGCTCCGGGGAGCTGTTTTTT. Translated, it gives CASSAYTGGSGELFF. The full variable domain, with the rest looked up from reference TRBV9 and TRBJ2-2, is DSGVTQTPKHLITATGQRVTLRCSPRSGDLSVYWYQQSLDQGLQFLIQYYNGEERAKGNILERFSAQQFPDLHSELNLSSLELGDSALYFCASSAYTGGSGELFFGEGSRLTVL.

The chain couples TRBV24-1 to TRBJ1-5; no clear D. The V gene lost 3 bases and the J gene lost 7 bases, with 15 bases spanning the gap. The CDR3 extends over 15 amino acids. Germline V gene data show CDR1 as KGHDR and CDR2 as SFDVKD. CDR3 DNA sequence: TGTGCCACCAGTGATGGCCGGCGGGTAAACCAGCCCCAGCATTTT. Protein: CATSDGRRVNQPQHF.